This note documents a single T cell receptor (beta chain) sequence. This sample was taken from a study of cytomegalovirus exposure and HLA in healthy donors. As for the donors, each was a healthy bone marrow donor. The study ran its PCR with 60 Vbeta and 13 Jbeta primers. Methods used by the authors: Later work found 80 million or so unique TCR beta chains, with about 10 million shared. Assay used: immunoSEQ multiplex PCR; TCRdb lists only in-frame clones, some missing. The DNA was the basis for D and trimming; V, J and clone size are from that table. The sample records 57,000 or so clones, around 75% being singletons. The sequence came from a man between 50 and 59 years old in good health and CMV-seropositive. Sequences were obtained from PBMCs.

The CDR3 bases are TGTGCCTCCTCCCCGGGACTAGCGGAGCAAGAGACCCAGTACTTC. Translating it yields CASSPGLAEQETQYF. This chain uses TRBV27 with TRBJ2-5; TRBD2 agrees at 11 bases. The germline V gene encodes CDR1 MNHEY and CDR2 SMNVEV (reference sequence). Germline trimming cut 11 bases from V and 2 bases from J; bases unmatched to any gene: 10. The CDR3 covers 15 residues.